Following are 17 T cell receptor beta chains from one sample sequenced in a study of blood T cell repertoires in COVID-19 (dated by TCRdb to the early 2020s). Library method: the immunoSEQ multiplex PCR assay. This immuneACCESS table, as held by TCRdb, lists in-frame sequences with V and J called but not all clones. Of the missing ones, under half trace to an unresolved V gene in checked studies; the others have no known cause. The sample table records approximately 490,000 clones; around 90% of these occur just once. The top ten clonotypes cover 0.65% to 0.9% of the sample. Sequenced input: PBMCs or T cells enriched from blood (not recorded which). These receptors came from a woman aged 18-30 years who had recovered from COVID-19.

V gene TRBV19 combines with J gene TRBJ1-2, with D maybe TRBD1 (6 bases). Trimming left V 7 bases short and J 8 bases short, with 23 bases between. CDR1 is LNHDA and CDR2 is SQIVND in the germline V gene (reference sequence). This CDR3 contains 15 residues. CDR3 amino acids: CASTFLGGETLGYTF. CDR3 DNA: TGTGCCAGTACGTTTTTAGGGGGGGAGACTCTCGGCTACACCTTC.

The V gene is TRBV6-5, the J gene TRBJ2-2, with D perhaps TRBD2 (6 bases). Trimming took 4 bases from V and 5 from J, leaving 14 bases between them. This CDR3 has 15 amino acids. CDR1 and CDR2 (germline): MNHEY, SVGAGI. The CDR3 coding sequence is TGTGCCAGCAGTTGGGGACGGGGGAGTACCGGGGAGCTGTTTTTT. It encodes CASSWGRGSTGELFF.

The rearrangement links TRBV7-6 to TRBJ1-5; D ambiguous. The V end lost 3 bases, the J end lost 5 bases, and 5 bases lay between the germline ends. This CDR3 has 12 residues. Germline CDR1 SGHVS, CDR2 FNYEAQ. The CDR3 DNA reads TGTGCCAGCAGCTTCTACGATCAGCCCCAGCATTTT. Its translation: CASSFYDQPQHF. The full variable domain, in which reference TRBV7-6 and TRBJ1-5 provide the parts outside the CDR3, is GAGVSQSPRYKVTKRGQDVALRCDPISGHVSLYWYRQALGQGPEFLTYFNYEAQQDKSGLPNDRFSAERPEGSISTLTIQRTEQRDSAMYRCASSFYDQPQHFGDGTRLSIL.

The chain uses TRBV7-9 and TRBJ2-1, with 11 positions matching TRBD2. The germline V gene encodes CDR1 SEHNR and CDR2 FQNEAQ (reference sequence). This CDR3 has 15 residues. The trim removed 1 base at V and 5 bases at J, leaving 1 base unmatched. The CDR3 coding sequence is TGTGCCAGCAGCTTAGTACTAGCGGGAGACAATGAGCAGTTCTTC. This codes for CASSLVLAGDNEQFF.

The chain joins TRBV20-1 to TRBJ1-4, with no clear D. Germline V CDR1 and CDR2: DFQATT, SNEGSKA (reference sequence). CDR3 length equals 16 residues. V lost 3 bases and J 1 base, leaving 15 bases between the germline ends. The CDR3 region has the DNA TGCAGTGCTAGTGAGGAGGCCGCCAGAACTAATGAAAAACTGTTTTTT. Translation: CSASEEAARTNEKLFF.

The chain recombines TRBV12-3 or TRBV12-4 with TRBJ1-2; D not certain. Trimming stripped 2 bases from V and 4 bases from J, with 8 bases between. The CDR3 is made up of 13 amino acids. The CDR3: CASSLRVLYGYTF. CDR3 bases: TGTGCCAGCAGTTTAAGAGTCCTCTATGGCTACACCTTC.

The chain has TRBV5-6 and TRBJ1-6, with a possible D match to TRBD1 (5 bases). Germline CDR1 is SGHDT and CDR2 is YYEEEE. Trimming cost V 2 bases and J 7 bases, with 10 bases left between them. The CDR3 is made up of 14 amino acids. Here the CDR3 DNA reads TGTGCCAGCAGCTTTTACAGGTTGAATTCACCCCTCCACTTT. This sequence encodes CASSFYRLNSPLHF.

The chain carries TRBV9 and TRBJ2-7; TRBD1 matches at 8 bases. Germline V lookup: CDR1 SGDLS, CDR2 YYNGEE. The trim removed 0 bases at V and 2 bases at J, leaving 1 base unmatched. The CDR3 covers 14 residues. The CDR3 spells CASSVATGAYEQYF. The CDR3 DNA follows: TGTGCCAGCAGCGTAGCGACAGGGGCCTACGAGCAGTACTTC.

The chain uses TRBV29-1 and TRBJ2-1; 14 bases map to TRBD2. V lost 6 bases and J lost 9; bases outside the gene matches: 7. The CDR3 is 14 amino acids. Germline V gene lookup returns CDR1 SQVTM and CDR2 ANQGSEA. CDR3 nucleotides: TGCAGCGTAGCCGGGACTAGCGGGGGTGGTGAGCAGTTCTTC. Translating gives CSVAGTSGGGEQFF.

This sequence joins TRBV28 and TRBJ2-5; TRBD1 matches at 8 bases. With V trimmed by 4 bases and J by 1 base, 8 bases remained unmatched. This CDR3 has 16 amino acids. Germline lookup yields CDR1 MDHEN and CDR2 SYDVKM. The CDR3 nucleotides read TGTGCCAGCAGTTCCGGACAGGGCACGTCCCAAGAGACCCAGTACTTC. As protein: CASSSGQGTSQETQYF.

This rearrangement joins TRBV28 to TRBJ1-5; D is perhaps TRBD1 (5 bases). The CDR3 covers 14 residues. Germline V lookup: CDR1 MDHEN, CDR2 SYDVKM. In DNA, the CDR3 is TGTACATCAGGAGGGGATGTGGGCAATCAGCCCCAGCATTTT. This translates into CTSGGDVGNQPQHF.

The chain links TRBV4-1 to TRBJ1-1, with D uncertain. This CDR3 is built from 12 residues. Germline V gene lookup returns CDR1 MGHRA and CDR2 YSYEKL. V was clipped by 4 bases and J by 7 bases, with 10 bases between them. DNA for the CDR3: TGCGCCAGCAGCCCCCGGGTTGGTGAAGCTTTCTTT. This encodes CASSPRVGEAFF.

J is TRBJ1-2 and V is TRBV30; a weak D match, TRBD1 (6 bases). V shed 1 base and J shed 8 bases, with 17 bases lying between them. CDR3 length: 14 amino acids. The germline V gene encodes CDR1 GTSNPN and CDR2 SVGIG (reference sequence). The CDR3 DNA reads TGTGCCTGGAGTGGGACAGCCACCTATGGCGGCTACACCTTC. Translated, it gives CAWSGTATYGGYTF.

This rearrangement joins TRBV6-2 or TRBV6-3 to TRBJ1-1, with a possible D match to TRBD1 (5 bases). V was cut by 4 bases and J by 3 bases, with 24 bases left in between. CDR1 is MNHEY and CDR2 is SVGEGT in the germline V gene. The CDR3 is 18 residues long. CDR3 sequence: CASSFLFGRGSRDTEAFF. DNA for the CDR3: TGTGCCAGCAGTTTCCTGTTTGGACGGGGGAGCAGGGACACTGAAGCTTTCTTT.

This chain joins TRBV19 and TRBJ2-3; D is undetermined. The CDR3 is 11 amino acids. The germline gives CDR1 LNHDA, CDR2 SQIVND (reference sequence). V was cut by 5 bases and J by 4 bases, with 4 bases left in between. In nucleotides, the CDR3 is TGTGCCAGTAGTTCTCCAGATACGCAGTATTTT. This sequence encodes CASSSPDTQYF.

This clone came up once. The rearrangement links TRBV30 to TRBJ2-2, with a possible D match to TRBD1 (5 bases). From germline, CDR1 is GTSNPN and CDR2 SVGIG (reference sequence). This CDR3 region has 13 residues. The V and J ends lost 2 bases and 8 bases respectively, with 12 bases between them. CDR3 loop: CAWSRHGAGELFF. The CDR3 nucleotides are TGTGCCTGGAGTAGGCATGGGGCTGGGGAGCTGTTTTTT.

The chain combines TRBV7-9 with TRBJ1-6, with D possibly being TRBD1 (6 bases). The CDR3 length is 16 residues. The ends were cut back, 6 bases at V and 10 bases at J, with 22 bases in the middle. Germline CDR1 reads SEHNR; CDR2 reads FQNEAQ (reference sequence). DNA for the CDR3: TGTGCCAGCAGTAGAATACAGGGAAACAATAGGTCACCCCTCCACTTT. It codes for CASSRIQGNNRSPLHF.